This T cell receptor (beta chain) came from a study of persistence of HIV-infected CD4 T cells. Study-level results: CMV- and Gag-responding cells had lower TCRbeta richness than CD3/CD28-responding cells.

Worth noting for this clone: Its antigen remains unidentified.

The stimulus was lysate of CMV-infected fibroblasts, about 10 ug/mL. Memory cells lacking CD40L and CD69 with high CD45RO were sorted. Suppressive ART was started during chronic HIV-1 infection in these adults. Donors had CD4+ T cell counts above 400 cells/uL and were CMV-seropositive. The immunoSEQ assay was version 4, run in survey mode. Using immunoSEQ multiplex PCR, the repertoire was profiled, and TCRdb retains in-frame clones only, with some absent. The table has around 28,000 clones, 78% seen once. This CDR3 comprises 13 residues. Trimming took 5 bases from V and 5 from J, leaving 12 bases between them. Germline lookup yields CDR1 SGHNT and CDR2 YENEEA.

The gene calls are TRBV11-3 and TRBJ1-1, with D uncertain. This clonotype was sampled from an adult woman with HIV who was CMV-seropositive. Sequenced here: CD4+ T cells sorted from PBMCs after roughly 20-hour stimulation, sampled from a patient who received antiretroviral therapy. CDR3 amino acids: CASSPSLYTEAFF. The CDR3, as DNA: TGTGCCAGCAGCCCGTCTTTGTATACTGAAGCTTTCTTT.